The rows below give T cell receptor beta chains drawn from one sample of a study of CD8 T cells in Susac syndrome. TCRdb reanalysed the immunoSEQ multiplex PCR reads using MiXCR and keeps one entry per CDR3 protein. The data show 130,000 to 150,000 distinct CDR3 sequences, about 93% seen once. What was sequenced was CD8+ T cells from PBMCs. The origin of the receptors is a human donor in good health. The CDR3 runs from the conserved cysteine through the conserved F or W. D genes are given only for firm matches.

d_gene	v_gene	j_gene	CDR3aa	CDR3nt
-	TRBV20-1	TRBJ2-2	CSPLVSGELFF	TGCAGTCCTCTAGTATCCGGGGAGCTGTTTTTT
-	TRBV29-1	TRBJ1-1	CSVTDRSPAFF	TGCAGCGTGACCGACAGGTCTCCTGCTTTCTTT
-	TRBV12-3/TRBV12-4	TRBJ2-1	CASSLQVGGEQFF	TGTGCCAGCAGTCTCCAGGTCGGGGGTGAGCAGTTCTTC
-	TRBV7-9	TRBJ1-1	CASSFGGMNTEAFF	TGTGCCAGCAGCTTTGGAGGGATGAACACTGAAGCTTTCTTT
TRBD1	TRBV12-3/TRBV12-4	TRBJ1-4	CASSPTGEEGRSEKLFF	TGTGCCAGCAGTCCGACAGGGGAGGAGGGTCGGTCTGAAAAACTGTTTTTT
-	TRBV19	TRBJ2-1	CASSPTNAANEQFF	TGTGCCAGTAGTCCGACTAATGCCGCTAATGAGCAGTTCTTC
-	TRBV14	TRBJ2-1	CASSQGTGFPDNEQFF	TGTGCCAGCAGCCAAGGAACAGGGTTCCCTGACAATGAGCAGTTCTTC
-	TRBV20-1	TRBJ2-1	CSADFGTSYNEQFF	TGCAGTGCTGACTTCGGGACTTCCTACAATGAGCAGTTCTTC
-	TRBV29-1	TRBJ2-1	CSVQLGNEQFF	TGCAGCGTACAACTAGGCAATGAGCAGTTCTTC
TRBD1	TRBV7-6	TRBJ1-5	CASSLRGTGKMDQPQHF	TGTGCCAGCAGCTTACGTGGGACAGGGAAGATGGATCAGCCCCAGCATTTT